This T cell receptor (beta chain) was identified in a study of blood T cell repertoires in COVID-19. Study as a whole: COVID-19 samples, acute and convalescent, were from the United States, Italy and Spain.

The germline V gene has CDR1 MNHEY and CDR2 SMNVEV (reference sequence). CDR3 length: 15 amino acids. The J segment lost 7 bases and the V segment lost 4 bases, leaving 11 bases of the junction unmatched. In the source study's methods: Counts of nucleated cells, estimated from reference gene primer amplification, were obtained. Assay: immunoSEQ multiplex PCR; the TCRdb copy retains only in-frame clones and omits some. That table is the source of V, J and clone size, and D and trimming were worked out from the DNA. The table lists about 46,000 clones, approximately 89% of them singletons. This chain joins TRBV27 and TRBJ2-7; 9 nucleotides match TRBD2. The receptor's source is a human donor with active COVID-19. The donor label of this sample is uncertain. The sample was peripheral blood. For the CDR3, the DNA is TGTGCCAGCAGTTCGGGTCTAGCGGGACTTTGGGAGCAGTACTTC. Protein sequence: CASSSGLAGLWEQYF.